This TCR beta chain was sequenced for a study of T cell responses to AZD1222 COVID-19 vaccine (dated by TCRdb to about 2021). Regarding the research as a whole: AZD1222 recipients whose second dose came at about 4 weeks and those whose second dose came at about 12 weeks were combined into one group, since spike-specific TCR depth and breadth did not differ between the two schedules. A total of 230 to 250 trial participants underwent TCR sequencing, of whom around 200 received two doses of AZD1222 and 26 received two doses of the MenACWY control vaccine. Trial participants were enrolled into age subgroups of 18-55, 56-69 and 70-plus years, which contained 148, 28 and 57 TCR-sequenced participants, respectively.

Results and caveats for the whole study, not just this receptor: Conclusions about previously exposed vaccinees are limited because only six or seven AZD1222 recipients were SARS-CoV-2 seropositive at baseline. A significant rise in spike-specific TCR breadth and depth was observed after two AZD1222 doses relative to day 0 and relative to MenACWY recipients. Reportedly, almost half of the unique spike-specific TCRs recognized epitopes lying outside the regions that are mutated in the B.1.351 and B.1.1.7 variants. Participants were mostly white British and included more females than males, and it was suggested by the authors that clonal diversity may have been underestimated. Because no day 14 peak-response samples were available, the repertoires could be characterized only after the peak T cell response. CD4 TCRs associated with the vaccine covered the entire spike protein, and the dominant responses were in regions 160-218 and 743-854. The 56-69-year group was small, and its depth increase did not reach significance, likely because of low power.

Read against the paper, the sample's time point label means: baseline before first vaccination. Vaccinee samples were obtained from the UK trials COV001 and COV002, which included a single-blind randomized controlled phase 2/3 trial of AZD1222 (ChAdOx1 nCoV-19) in healthy adults. For TCRbeta chain sequencing, PBMC samples from trial participants were taken at day 0 and at day 28 after the second dose. V and J lose 4 bases and 4 bases, and a span of 13 bases separates them. Including cysteine and phenylalanine, the CDR3 has 14 amino acids. The entry retains the CDR3 DNA only, 42 bases that are in frame from base 1. CDR1 is given as KGHSH and CDR2 as LQKENI, both from the germline V gene. This clone was observed once. No cognate antigen has been identified for it. Base qualities are not provided; no much larger clone lies one nucleotide away. The CDR3 regions of human TCRbeta chains were analyzed by immunosequencing. The paper's data handling went like this. Repertoire TCRs were checked for matches against a reference library of SARS-CoV-2-specific TCRs that had been generated using the MIRA antigen-specificity platform. Breadth was defined as the fraction of unique TCRs that were SARS-CoV-2-associated. Depth was defined as the fraction of total T cells that were SARS-CoV-2-associated. Each spike-specific TCR was assigned to its reactive spike region and to a CD4 or CD8 class using the MIRA data. Log10-transformed breadth and depth values were compared by one-way ANOVA with Sidak's multiple comparisons tests. What TCRdb holds here is the immuneACCESS table cut down to in-frame rearrangements. Part of the clones is not present; checked against another copy, under half of the missing clones reflect an unresolved V gene, and the others are unexplained. V, J and clone size are those of that table, while D and trimming were read from the DNA. This sample gives approximately 170,000 clones in total; roughly 90% of them show up just once. The ten largest clones add up to less than 5.5% of the sample.

This TCR was sampled from an adult in good health. The sequence is built from TRBV18 and TRBJ1-1, with the D gene not confidently named. This specimen was peripheral blood, taken on day 0 of AZD1222 vaccination. This receptor carries the CDR3 CASSLSFATTEAFF. The sequenced DNA: TGTGCCAGCTCACTCAGCTTCGCCACCACTGAAGCTTTCTTT.